The 19 T cell receptor beta chains reported below all come from one sample, sequenced in a study of cytomegalovirus exposure and HLA in healthy donors. The PCR used 60 Vbeta and 13 Jbeta primers. Assay: immunoSEQ multiplex PCR; the TCRdb copy retains only in-frame clones and omits some. The sample yields roughly 120,000 clones, roughly 78% seen once. Sequenced input: PBMCs. These receptors were taken from a man in his thirties or forties in good health and CMV-seronegative.

This chain connects TRBV6-1 to TRBJ2-1; TRBD2 matches 12 bases. The CDR3 totals 15 residues. Germline trimming cut 7 bases from V and 5 bases from J; bases unmatched to any gene: 6. Germline V gene sequence: CDR1 MNHNS, CDR2 SASEGT. CDR3: CASKRLAGADNEQFF. Here the CDR3 DNA reads TGTGCCAGCAAGCGACTAGCGGGGGCCGACAATGAGCAGTTCTTC.

V is TRBV30 and J is TRBJ2-5, with D possibly being TRBD1 (5 bases). The germline CDR1 and CDR2 sequences are GTSNPN and SVGIG (reference sequence). The V end was cut by 4 bases, the J end by 5 bases, with 14 bases between. The CDR3 is made up of 13 amino acids. The CDR3 spells CAWNWAPGETQYF. The CDR3, as DNA: TGTGCCTGGAATTGGGCCCCAGGGGAGACCCAGTACTTC. Full variable domain (remainder filled in from reference TRBV30 and TRBJ2-5): SQTIHQWPATLVQPVGSPLSLECTVEGTSNPNLYWYRQAAGRGLQLLFYSVGIGQISSEVPQNLSASRPQDRQFILSSKKLLLSDSGFYLCAWNWAPGETQYFGPGTRLLVL.

This clone has only one observation. The rearrangement links TRBV27 to TRBJ1-4; possibly TRBD1 for D (6 bases). Germline V CDR1 and CDR2: MNHEY, SMNVEV (reference sequence). The CDR3 spans 14 residues. V lost 6 bases, J lost 6 bases, and 14 bases lay in between. The chain's CDR3 is CASRRQVSHEKLFF. CDR3 DNA: TGTGCCAGCAGGAGACAGGTATCGCATGAAAAACTGTTTTTT.

This chain uses TRBV7-2 with TRBJ2-1; 7 bases line up with TRBD2. The CDR3 has 16 residues. The V segment lost 5 bases and the J segment 8 bases; nucleotides outside the gene matches: 15. Germline V gene lookup returns CDR1 SGHTA and CDR2 FQGNSA. DNA for the CDR3: TGTGCCAGCAGCATAGTCTCAGCGGGATTGTTCTATGAGCAGTTCTTC. It encodes CASSIVSAGLFYEQFF.

This clone was seen a handful of times. V and J are TRBV19 and TRBJ1-2; D is undetermined. The CDR3 spans 12 residues. Germline lookup yields CDR1 LNHDA and CDR2 SQIVND (reference sequence). V lost 3 bases and J lost 2, with 4 bases in between. CDR3 DNA: TGTGCCAGTAGTATGACAAACTATGGCTACACCTTC. Translation: CASSMTNYGYTF.

The rearrangement uses TRBV6-1 and TRBJ2-5; D not resolved. Trimming pared 5 bases from V and 7 bases from J, leaving 8 bases between. The CDR3 totals 11 residues. Germline CDR1 and CDR2: MNHNS and SASEGT. The CDR3 sequence is CASSSSRTQYF. The CDR3 nucleotides read TGTGCCAGCAGTTCCTCTAGGACCCAGTACTTC.

A few counts support this clone. The V and J genes are TRBV27 and TRBJ2-2; 8 bases agree with TRBD1. CDR3 size: 20 residues. V lost 3 bases to trimming and J lost 5 bases; unmatched junction nucleotides: 20. Germline V CDR1 and CDR2: MNHEY, SMNVEV (reference sequence). For the CDR3, the DNA is TGTGCCAGCAGTTTGTTCGGACAGGGTTTGGGTTTTGTGGGTACCGGGGAGCTGTTTTTT. Translated: CASSLFGQGLGFVGTGELFF.

To note about this clone: The DNA is left out, because the CDR3 cannot be placed on it with certainty; the CDR3 is given as TCRdb lists it. The chain couples TRBV7-2 to TRBJ1-2. 15 amino acids form the CDR3, both terminal residues included. CDR1 is SGHTA and CDR2 is FQGNSA in the germline V gene. CDR3 residues: CASSFGPGGGYGYTF.

The chain combines TRBV6-5 with TRBJ2-7, with 15 nucleotides matching TRBD2. Trimming took 4 bases from V and 5 from J; bases not matched to a gene: 3. Per the germline V gene, CDR1 is MNHEY and CDR2 is SVGAGI. CDR3 length: 15 amino acids. The CDR3 region has the DNA TGTGCCAGCAGTTGGACTAGCGGGAGGGCCCACGAGCAGTACTTC. Translation: CASSWTSGRAHEQYF.

V is TRBV29-1 and J is TRBJ1-2; maybe TRBD1 (5 bases). The germline CDR1 and CDR2 sequences are SQVTM and ANQGSEA. This CDR3 comprises 10 residues. V lost 5 bases and J 8 bases, leaving 9 bases between the germline ends. For the CDR3, the DNA is TGCAGCGTTTCGGGGGAGGGCTACACCTTC. Amino acid sequence: CSVSGEGYTF.

This clone was recorded a few times. The chain links TRBV7-9 to TRBJ2-1, with 8 nucleotides matching TRBD2. V gave up 2 bases and J gave up 0 bases; unmatched junction bases: 3. CDR3 length equals 16 residues. Looked up from germline, CDR1 is SEHNR and CDR2 is FQNEAQ (reference sequence). CDR3 bases: TGTGCCAGCAGCTTATTCGCGGGGGGCTCCTACAATGAGCAGTTCTTC. Amino acids: CASSLFAGGSYNEQFF.

This sequence joins TRBV6-5 and TRBJ2-7, with D maybe TRBD1 (6 bases). Germline V gives CDR1 MNHEY, CDR2 SVGAGI. CDR3 length equals 14 residues. The germline V and J ends were trimmed by 10 bases and 2 bases, with 18 bases remaining between them. CDR3 amino acids: CATLAGTPPYEQYF. The CDR3 nucleotides read TGTGCCACTTTAGCCGGGACACCTCCCTACGAGCAGTACTTC.

This sequence joins TRBV7-2 and TRBJ1-1; 10 bases fit TRBD1. CDR3 length: 18 residues. Germline V gene lookup returns CDR1 SGHTA and CDR2 FQGNSA. The ends lost 2 bases at V and 5 bases at J; junction bases unmatched: 14. CDR3 in amino acids: CASSLTYLGQGLYTEAFF. The CDR3, as DNA: TGTGCCAGCAGCTTAACTTATTTGGGACAGGGGCTATATACTGAAGCTTTCTTT.

This chain links TRBV7-9 with TRBJ2-7; TRBD1 matches 7 bases. The V gene end was trimmed by 0 bases and the J gene end by 3 bases; junction bases not matched to a gene: 11. Germline V gene lookup returns CDR1 SEHNR and CDR2 FQNEAQ (reference sequence). The length of the CDR3 is 17 residues. CDR3 nucleotides: TGTGCCAGCAGCTTAGCGCTTATAACAGGGGTTGACTACGAGCAGTACTTC. Protein product: CASSLALITGVDYEQYF.

This clone was seen more than once but under ten times. An end of the junction differs from the germline gene, which may be a read error. The rearrangement joins TRBV7-7 to TRBJ2-1; TRBD2 is a possible D gene (6 bases). CDR3 length: 15 amino acids. Germline CDR1 is SSHAT and CDR2 is FNYEAQ (reference sequence). The CDR3 DNA reads as TGTGCTAGCAGCTCGGGACTCGGCCCCCACAATGAGCAGTTCTTC. Amino acids: CASSSGLGPHNEQFF.

The rearrangement uses TRBV5-1 and TRBJ2-7; D might be TRBD1 (5 bases). In germline, CDR1 is SGHRS, CDR2 YFSETQ. This CDR3 contains 15 residues. The germline V and J ends were trimmed by 0 bases and 6 bases, with 16 bases remaining between them. This chain's CDR3 is CASSLDAGKLSEQYF. In DNA form, the CDR3 reads TGCGCCAGCAGCTTGGATGCAGGGAAACTTTCCGAGCAGTACTTC.

The V gene is TRBV29-1, the J gene TRBJ1-2; 8 nucleotides agree with TRBD1. Germline values: CDR1 SQVTM, CDR2 ANQGSEA. The CDR3 length is 13 residues. The J segment lost 4 bases and the V segment lost 6 bases, leaving 7 bases of the junction unmatched. Here the CDR3 DNA reads TGCAGCGTGAATCAGGGGGCGGGCTATGGCTACACCTTC. Its protein is CSVNQGAGYGYTF.

This clone has a single count. V usage is TRBV6-1 and J usage is TRBJ1-2; no reliable D call. The CDR3 is 12 amino acids. Germline V gives CDR1 MNHNS, CDR2 SASEGT. Trimming pared 5 bases from V and 1 base from J, leaving 5 bases between. The DNA of the CDR3 is TGTGCCAGCAGTCAGAATAACTATGGCTACACCTTC. This gives the protein CASSQNNYGYTF.

The CDR3 loop is CASSKGQGSRTEAFF. The CDR3 region has the DNA TGCGCCAGCAGCAAAGGACAGGGGTCGAGGACTGAAGCTTTCTTT. V is TRBV5-1 and J is TRBJ1-1; TRBD1 matches at 9 bases. Trimming cost V 4 bases and J 5 bases; bases outside gene matches: 9. CDR1 SGHRS and CDR2 YFSETQ come from the germline V gene. The length of the CDR3 is 15 residues.